A selection of T cell receptor beta chains follows, all from one sample in a study of shared clonotypes between healthy human individuals. TCRdb's copy holds only in-frame clones and misses some; the assay was immunoSEQ multiplex PCR. The sample yields more than 2,000,000 clones, more than 85% seen once. Sequencing was performed on naive CD4+ T cells from PBMCs. These TCRs come from a man in his late teens or twenties in good health. Some clones in this sample may be carry-over from other donors' samples. The CDR3 runs from the conserved cysteine through the conserved F or W. Each record gives: clone size, J gene, V gene, CDR3 protein. Where a row states a size, it is once, few, many or the class of an expanded clone; other rows omit it.

abundance: -
j_gene: TRBJ1-2
v_gene: TRBV2
CDR3aa: CASSERGVLGYTF

abundance: -
j_gene: TRBJ2-5
v_gene: TRBV18
CDR3aa: CASSRNDGVLETQYF

abundance: -
j_gene: TRBJ2-7
v_gene: TRBV5-1
CDR3aa: CASSSSGRASYEQYF

abundance: -
j_gene: TRBJ1-2
v_gene: TRBV5-1
CDR3aa: CASSPRGGDYGYTF

abundance: -
j_gene: TRBJ2-3
v_gene: TRBV7-3
CDR3aa: CASSLSSGRADTQYF

abundance: -
j_gene: TRBJ2-4
v_gene: TRBV28
CDR3aa: CASSPPGQGSKNIQYF

abundance: -
j_gene: TRBJ2-3
v_gene: TRBV7-3
CDR3aa: CASSSQTDWGTDTQYF

abundance: -
j_gene: TRBJ2-1
v_gene: TRBV4-3
CDR3aa: CASSQSGSSYNEQFF

abundance: -
j_gene: TRBJ2-7
v_gene: TRBV9
CDR3aa: CASSPRDYSYEQYF

abundance: -
j_gene: TRBJ2-4
v_gene: TRBV28
CDR3aa: CASRTNRDRNIQYF

abundance: -
j_gene: TRBJ2-3
v_gene: TRBV4-1
CDR3aa: CASSPTGLSTDTQYF

abundance: -
j_gene: TRBJ2-3
v_gene: TRBV19
CDR3aa: CASSLPGADTQYF

abundance: -
j_gene: TRBJ1-2
v_gene: TRBV28
CDR3aa: CASIRTGGLYGYTF

abundance: -
j_gene: TRBJ1-1
v_gene: TRBV7-9
CDR3aa: CASEAWGRSEAFF

abundance: once
j_gene: TRBJ2-7
v_gene: TRBV7-9
CDR3aa: CASSRQNGAQPYEQYF

abundance: once
j_gene: TRBJ2-7
v_gene: TRBV18
CDR3aa: CASSPYGGPTYEQYF

abundance: -
j_gene: TRBJ1-1
v_gene: TRBV29-1
CDR3aa: CSGRTGDTEAFF

abundance: -
j_gene: TRBJ2-3
v_gene: TRBV6-4
CDR3aa: CASSGNGDTQYF

abundance: -
j_gene: TRBJ1-2
v_gene: TRBV6-5
CDR3aa: CASSYRGSDLGGYTF

abundance: -
j_gene: TRBJ1-1
v_gene: TRBV6-1
CDR3aa: CAGRTAPLSNAEAFF

abundance: -
j_gene: TRBJ2-7
v_gene: TRBV4-1
CDR3aa: CASSQGPLLSSGSYEQYF

abundance: -
j_gene: TRBJ2-3
v_gene: TRBV5-4
CDR3aa: CASSTRTGADTQYF

abundance: -
j_gene: TRBJ2-7
v_gene: TRBV4-1
CDR3aa: CASSQGYRASRSYEQYF

abundance: -
j_gene: TRBJ2-1
v_gene: TRBV5-1
CDR3aa: CASSGLAGGGEQFF

abundance: -
j_gene: TRBJ1-1
v_gene: TRBV20-1
CDR3aa: CSGTWGFEAFF

abundance: -
j_gene: TRBJ2-2
v_gene: TRBV4-3
CDR3aa: CASSPGLAGPGELFF

abundance: -
j_gene: TRBJ2-1
v_gene: TRBV2
CDR3aa: CASKGLAGGPFEQFF

abundance: -
j_gene: TRBJ2-7
v_gene: TRBV15
CDR3aa: CATSREGQGYEQYF

abundance: -
j_gene: TRBJ2-3
v_gene: TRBV6-5
CDR3aa: CASSQDGGLADTQYF

abundance: -
j_gene: TRBJ2-2
v_gene: TRBV5-1
CDR3aa: CASSLRVVTGELFF

abundance: -
j_gene: TRBJ2-2
v_gene: TRBV6-6
CDR3aa: CASSYGRPNTGELFF

abundance: -
j_gene: TRBJ2-5
v_gene: TRBV27
CDR3aa: CASRPTSGQETQYF